This T cell receptor beta chain was observed in a study of Graves' ophthalmopathy and Graves' hyperthyroidism. Study results and limitations: Also, most clonotypes expanded in the thyroid above 0.001 frequency appeared in blood. As the model predicted ophthalmopathy progression, it achieved a sensitivity of 65% to 71% and a specificity of about 78%.

The germline CDR1 and CDR2 sequences are WSHSY and SAAADI. V shed 1 base and J shed 5 bases, with 11 bases lying between them. The CDR3 totals 14 residues. Hyperthyroidism patients, aged 18 to 65, were newly diagnosed, under 2 months' duration. Ineligible for inclusion were patients with other autoimmune diseases, uncontrolled infections, pregnancy or lactation. This clonotype was picked up many times. The antigen is undetermined. Amplification from RNA transcripts yielded the TCR beta CDR3 regions. Second-round multiplex PCR came after first-round RT-PCR with HTBI primers. TCRdb analysed the multiplex PCR reads with MiXCR anew, one entry per CDR3 protein. The sample records some 1.1 million distinct CDR3 sequences, around a third being singletons.

The receptor's source is an adult man with Graves' hyperthyroidism. The sequenced material came from peripheral blood or thyroid tissue (not recorded which). V usage is TRBV10-2 and J usage is TRBJ2-5; D might be TRBD1 (6 bases). Here the CDR3 DNA reads TGCGCCAGCAGTGAGTGGGGGCTGGGGGAGACCCAGTACTTC. Its protein product is CASSEWGLGETQYF.